A single sample gave rise to the 24 T cell receptor beta chains below, sequenced in a study of regulatory T cells in long-lasting Graves disease (dated by TCRdb to the early 2020s). The library was generated by multiplex PCR. The sequencer was an Illumina HiSeq 4000. iRepertoire HTBI primers and Arm-PCR amplification of CDR3 regions were used to construct TCR beta libraries. TCRdb reanalyzed the raw reads on its own, using fastp at Q25 for trimming and MiXCR for clone calling, and kept in-frame beta chains. For every CDR3 protein sequence, its rows merge into one entry that carries the most common genes and DNA. For this sample the table gives approximately 400,000 distinct CDR3 sequences, of which 14% to 15% were detected only once. Of the sample, approximately 15% falls within the top ten clones. This specimen's time point label, per the study, means: newly diagnosed GD, antithyroid drugs for less than 3 months. RNA was extracted from PBMCs in TRIzol for both TCR sequencing and RNA sequencing.

These data also formed part of another study, on T cells in Graves' hyperthyroidism and ophthalmopathy.

Sequences were derived from peripheral blood mononuclear cells (PBMCs), sampled at new diagnosis, from a patient treated with antithyroid drugs. These receptors originate from a woman in her thirties with Graves disease. Donor details come from another sample of the same person, matched by shared clones.

This clonotype was detected many times. The V gene is TRBV2, the J gene TRBJ2-3, with TRBD2 matching 8 bases. Looked up from germline, CDR1 is SNHLY and CDR2 is FYNNEI. CDR3 length: 14 amino acids. J lost 1 base, V lost 6 bases, and 3 bases had no gene match. This chain's CDR3 is CASRLSGGTDTQYF. As DNA, the CDR3 is TGTGCCAGCAGGCTTAGCGGGGGCACAGATACGCAGTATTTT.

The sample holds many counts of this clonotype. V gene TRBV28 combines with J gene TRBJ2-4, with 7 bases that match TRBD1. With 4 bases clipped from V and 2 bases from J, the junction kept 5 bases outside the gene matches. Germline V gene lookup returns CDR1 MDHEN and CDR2 SYDVKM. This CDR3 is 15 amino acids long. CDR3 DNA: TGTGCCAGCAGTTCGACAGGGACATCCAAAAACATTCAGTACTTC. This sequence encodes CASSSTGTSKNIQYF.

The table lists this clonotype with many counts. This chain connects TRBV6-1 to TRBJ1-5; 7 bases fit TRBD1. CDR1 is MNHNS, CDR2 SASEGT, per germline. The CDR3 has 15 amino acids. The V and J ends lost 3 bases and 1 base, in that order; junction bases with no gene match: 3. The DNA of the CDR3 is TGTGCCAGCAGTGAGGAGACAGGGAGCAATCAGCCCCAGCATTTT. It specifies CASSEETGSNQPQHF.

The rearrangement links TRBV11-2 to TRBJ1-5, with unresolved D. The J call may be faulty, since TRBJ2-3 better matches the DNA end. CDR3 length: 13 amino acids. The germline gives CDR1 SGHAT, CDR2 FQNNGV. CDR3 nucleotide sequence: TGTGCCAGCAGCTTGGGAAGCAATCAGCCCCAGTATTTT. Translating gives CASSLGSNQPQYF.

This clonotype was observed at least ten times. The chain has TRBV12-3 or TRBV12-4 and TRBJ2-3; 9 bases align to TRBD2. The CDR3 consists of 16 residues. V trimming: 6 bases; J trimming: 2 bases; junction bases outside the gene matches: 9. DNA for the CDR3: TGTGCCAGCAGCCTGGGGCGGGAGGGATACACAGATACGCAGTATTTT. It is translated as CASSLGREGYTDTQYF.

This clonotype was recorded many times. The rearrangement uses TRBV9 and TRBJ1-1; D is perhaps TRBD1 (5 bases). The CDR3 is 14 amino acids. Trimming cost V 4 bases and J 5 bases, with 15 bases left between them. CDR1 and CDR2 from the germline V gene are SGDLS and YYNGEE. The CDR3 coding sequence is TGTGCCAGCAGCCCCGACGGGGGGGGGACTGAAGCTTTCTTT. Translation: CASSPDGGGTEAFF.

This clonotype was seen many times. The chain is built from TRBV5-4 and TRBJ2-1, with 8 positions matching TRBD1. Trimming took 3 bases from V and 3 from J; bases not matched to a gene: 5. The CDR3 covers 15 residues. In germline, CDR1 is SGHNT, CDR2 YYREEE (reference sequence). This chain's CDR3 is CASSYDRGRYNEQFF. As DNA, the CDR3 is TGTGCCAGCAGCTATGACAGGGGTCGCTACAATGAGCAGTTCTTC.

The chain recombines TRBV7-9 with TRBJ2-1, with 9 positions matching TRBD1. The CDR3 has 18 residues. Germline CDR1 is SEHNR and CDR2 is FQNEAQ (reference sequence). Unmatched junction bases numbered 12, after V lost 5 bases and J lost 1 base. CDR3 region: CASSPMVDRGYSYNEQFF. In DNA, the CDR3 is TGTGCCAGCAGCCCGATGGTCGACAGGGGGTATTCCTACAATGAGCAGTTCTTC.

Many counts were recorded for this clonotype. V and J are TRBV20-1 and TRBJ2-7, with D maybe TRBD1 (5 bases). The CDR3 runs to 13 residues. Trimming removed 6 bases from V and 2 bases from J, with 14 bases in between. In germline, CDR1 is DFQATT, CDR2 SNEGSKA (reference sequence). CDR3 in DNA: TGCAGTGCCCTAATGGTAGGGGCCTACGAGCAGTACTTC. This translates into CSALMVGAYEQYF.

Of note for this clonotype: The junction and the germline gene differ at one end; a read error may be behind it. The V and J genes are TRBV7-9 and TRBJ1-1, with D maybe TRBD1 (5 bases). The CDR3 runs 13 residues. Germline CDR1 reads SEHNR; CDR2 reads FQNEAQ (reference sequence). The CDR3 nucleotides are TGTGCCAGCACCTTAGACAGATACACTGAAGCTTTCTTT. It is translated as CASTLDRYTEAFF.

In this sample, this clonotype turned up many times. The chain carries TRBV18 and TRBJ2-7, with TRBD2 identical over 12 bases. Germline loops: CDR1 KGHSH, CDR2 LQKENI. V shed 1 base, J shed 5 bases, and the junction held 12 bases outside the gene matches. CDR3 length equals 18 residues. The CDR3 DNA follows: TGTGCCAGCTCACCACTCGGACTAGCGGGATGGGGGGCCCACGAGCAGTACTTC. Translated, it gives CASSPLGLAGWGAHEQYF. Full variable domain (remainder filled in from reference TRBV18 and TRBJ2-7): NAGVMQNPRHLVRRRGQEARLRCSPMKGHSHVYWYRQLPEEGLKFMVYLQKENIIDESGMPKERFSAEFPKEGPSILRIQQVVRGDSAAYFCASSPLGLAGWGAHEQYFGPGTRLTVT.

This clonotype was seen ten or more times. The chain carries TRBV5-1 and TRBJ2-3; 12 bases agree with TRBD2. The CDR3 consists of 16 residues. The V and J ends lost 4 bases and 7 bases, in that order; junction bases with no gene match: 10. Per germline, CDR1 SGHRS and CDR2 YFSETQ. The CDR3 here is CASSQGLAGITHTQYF. The CDR3, as DNA: TGCGCCAGCAGCCAAGGACTAGCGGGGATTACGCATACGCAGTATTTT.

This clonotype was observed at least ten times. V and J are TRBV7-9 and TRBJ2-1; D may be TRBD1 or TRBD2 (5 bases each). This CDR3 has 12 amino acids. Germline assignment: CDR1 SEHNR and CDR2 FQNEAQ (reference sequence). V was clipped by 6 bases and J by 14 bases, with 17 bases between them. The CDR3 sequence is CASRRGTEREFF. CDR3 nucleotide sequence: TGTGCCAGCAGACGTGGGACCGAACGAGAGTTCTTC.

A remark on this clonotype: A far larger clone is one base from this, pointing to a likely read error. The V and J genes are TRBV11-3 and TRBJ1-1; TRBD1 might be the D (6 bases). The CDR3 is made up of 16 amino acids. The germline gives CDR1 SGHNT, CDR2 YENEEA. V lost 5 bases to trimming and J lost 0 bases, with 16 bases between them. The DNA of the CDR3 is TGTGCCAGCAGCCTGGGAGCAGGGGAGATGAACACTGAAGCTTTCTTT. The encoded protein is CASSLGAGEMNTEAFF.

In this sample, this clonotype turned up many times. J is TRBJ2-3 and V is TRBV24-1, with 12 nucleotides matching TRBD2. CDR3 length: 18 residues. V lost 4 bases to trimming and J lost 4 bases; unmatched junction nucleotides: 11. The germline V gene encodes CDR1 KGHDR and CDR2 SFDVKD. The CDR3 reads CATSEPGELAGGADTQYF. CDR3 nucleotides: TGTGCCACCAGTGAGCCTGGGGAACTAGCGGGAGGAGCAGATACGCAGTATTTT.

This clonotype appeared a few times. J is TRBJ2-1 and V is TRBV7-3, with 7 bases aligning to TRBD2. CDR3 length: 16 residues. Germline values: CDR1 SGHTA, CDR2 FQGTGA. Trimming took 4 bases from V and 2 from J; bases not matched to a gene: 8. DNA of the CDR3: TGTGCCAGCAGCTCACAACCCGGGACTACCTACAATGAGCAGTTCTTC. Translated, it gives CASSSQPGTTYNEQFF.

This clonotype was picked up many times. The rearrangement uses TRBV5-1 and TRBJ2-1, with D unresolved. The CDR3 covers 12 residues. CDR1 is SGHRS, CDR2 YFSETQ, per germline. The V gene lost 1 base and the J gene lost 10 bases, with 9 bases spanning the gap. The CDR3 region has the DNA TGCGCCAGCAGCTTGCAAAGAGGCGAGCAGTTCTTC. It codes for CASSLQRGEQFF.

In its sample, this clonotype was seen many times. The V call is TRBV10-2, the J call TRBJ2-7, with 7 bases lining up with TRBD1. This CDR3 comprises 14 residues. Unmatched junction bases numbered 10, after V lost 8 bases and J lost 3 bases. The germline CDR1 and CDR2 sequences are WSHSY and SAAADI. The CDR3 region is CASDRSRQGYEQYF. As DNA, the CDR3 is TGCGCCAGCGATCGGTCAAGACAGGGCTACGAGCAGTACTTC.

This clonotype was detected ten times or more. The chain combines TRBV5-5 with TRBJ2-1; 7 bases agree with TRBD2. Germline V CDR1 and CDR2: SGHKS, YYEKEE (reference sequence). The CDR3 length is 14 residues. The trim removed 2 bases at V and 5 bases at J, leaving 4 bases unmatched. The CDR3, as DNA: TGTGCCAGCAGCTTTATCCTAGCGGACAATGAGCAGTTCTTC. The encoded protein is CASSFILADNEQFF.

This clonotype was picked up many times. The V call is TRBV7-9, the J call TRBJ2-1; D may match TRBD1 or TRBD2 (5 bases each). Trimming cost V 7 bases and J 12 bases, with 22 bases left between them. The CDR3 has 14 amino acids. Germline V lookup: CDR1 SEHNR, CDR2 FQNEAQ (reference sequence). CDR3 amino acids: CASTLGSSRGGQFF. CDR3 DNA: TGTGCCAGCACCCTGGGGTCCTCTCGTGGGGGGCAGTTCTTC.

The CDR3 coding sequence is TGTGCCAGCAGTGGGCGAGCGGGAGGAGCCGGGGAGCTGTTTTTT. It yields the protein CASSGRAGGAGELFF. The chain links TRBV6-1 to TRBJ2-2; 9 bases align to TRBD2. Germline assignment: CDR1 MNHNS and CDR2 SASEGT. The CDR3 is made up of 15 amino acids. With 4 bases clipped from V and 6 bases from J, the junction kept 6 bases outside the gene matches.

The table lists this clonotype with many counts. The rearrangement uses TRBV24-1 and TRBJ2-3, with D uncertain. Trimming shortened V by 3 bases and J by 0 bases, and 18 bases separated the two germline ends. The CDR3 runs to 18 residues. Germline assignment: CDR1 KGHDR and CDR2 SFDVKD. The CDR3 sequence is CATSDTLGGLTSTDTQYF. In nucleotides, the CDR3 is TGTGCCACCAGTGATACCCTCGGTGGGTTAACTAGCACAGATACGCAGTATTTT.

This clonotype occurred many times. An end of the junction does not agree with germline; a read error may underlie this. The chain carries TRBV5-6 and TRBJ1-2; D is perhaps TRBD1 (5 bases). Germline V CDR1 and CDR2: SGHDT, YYEEEE. The CDR3 loop spans 14 amino acids. In nucleotides, the CDR3 is TGTGCCAGCAGCCCAGGCAAGGGGTTCTTTGGCGACACCTTC. It is translated as CASSPGKGFFGDTF.

This clonotype has a handful of counts. The chain couples TRBV3-1 to TRBJ1-5; D is ambiguous. The CDR3 consists of 15 residues. Trimming removed 1 base at V and 9 bases at J, with 16 bases between. Germline V gene sequence: CDR1 LGHDT, CDR2 YNNKEL (reference sequence). The CDR3 DNA reads TGTGCCAGCAGCCAAGGACAATCCGGAATCTGGCCCCAGCATTTT. This sequence encodes CASSQGQSGIWPQHF.